This TCR beta chain was retrieved from a study of OX40 agonist ivuxolimab in advanced cancers. About the research overall: A history of anti-PD-1, anti-PD-L1 or anti-CTLA-4 therapy was acceptable, and approximately 40% had some. Three dose-escalation patients had partial responses: one with hepatocellular carcinoma and two with cutaneous melanoma.

The table lists this clone with a few counts. Its antigen is currently unknown. Findings of the study overall: Some of the nonresponding patients also showed low levels of normalized T-cell clonal expansion. The CD4+ and CD8+ T cells in the blood had expanded clonally by week 6 at 0.1 to 3.0 mg/kg.

Assay used: immunoSEQ multiplex PCR; TCRdb lists only in-frame clones, some missing. The data hold tens of thousands of clones, with about 91% observed a single time. V lost 4 bases, J lost 6 bases, and 19 bases lay in between. Germline V gene data show CDR1 as MDHEN and CDR2 as SYDVKM. The CDR3 runs 15 residues. The source material was CD4+ or CD8+ T cells sorted from blood, sampled in a trial of the OX40 agonist ivuxolimab. The rearrangement uses TRBV28 and TRBJ2-7, with D possibly being TRBD2 (7 bases). The clonotype comes from an adult with an advanced solid tumor such as melanoma, head and neck, liver or kidney cancer. The CDR3 DNA is TGTGCCAGCAGTTCGGGGGGACAAAGGGGCGTCGAGCAGTACTTC. The encoded protein is CASSSGGQRGVEQYF.